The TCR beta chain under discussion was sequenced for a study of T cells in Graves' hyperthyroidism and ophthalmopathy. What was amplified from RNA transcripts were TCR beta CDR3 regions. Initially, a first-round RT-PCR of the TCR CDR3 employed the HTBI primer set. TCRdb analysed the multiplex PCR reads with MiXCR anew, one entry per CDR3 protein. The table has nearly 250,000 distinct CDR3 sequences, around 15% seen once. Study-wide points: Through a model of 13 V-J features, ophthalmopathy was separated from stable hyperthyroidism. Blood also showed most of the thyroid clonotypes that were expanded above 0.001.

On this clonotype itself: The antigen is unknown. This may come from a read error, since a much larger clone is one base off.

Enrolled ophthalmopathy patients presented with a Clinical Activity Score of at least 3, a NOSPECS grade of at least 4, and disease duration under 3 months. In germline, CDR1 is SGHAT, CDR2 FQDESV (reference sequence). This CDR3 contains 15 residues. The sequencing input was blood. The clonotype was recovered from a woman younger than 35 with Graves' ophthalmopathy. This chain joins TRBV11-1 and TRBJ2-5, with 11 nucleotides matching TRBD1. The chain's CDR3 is CASSPDRGHQETQCF. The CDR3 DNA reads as TGTGCCAGCAGCCCGGACAGGGGGCATCAAGAGACCCAGTGCTTC.